This T cell receptor (beta chain) was identified during a study of cytomegalovirus exposure and HLA in healthy donors. This clone was seen a single time. Its antigen is unknown. Study-wide findings and caveats: Earlier results showed most TCR beta V segments being productive about 87% or about 30% of the time. TCR beta V- and J-gene trimming was later associated with a missense DCLRE1C variant. In a later analysis, productive TCRs from donors in an Asian-associated ancestry cluster reportedly carried fewer N-insertions than the cohort mean. Among TCR beta chains of equal frequency, HLA-associated ones were more clonally expanded in a later analysis.

Trimming took 5 bases from V and 7 from J, leaving 14 bases between them. This CDR3 has 14 residues. Germline V gives CDR1 SEHNR, CDR2 FQNEAQ (reference sequence). Researchers ran the PCR with 60 Vbeta and 13 Jbeta primers. Using immunoSEQ multiplex PCR, the repertoire was profiled, and TCRdb retains in-frame clones only, with some absent. The sample includes roughly 200,000 clones, roughly 74% of them seen just once. Sequenced material: PBMCs. This clonotype originated in a female donor in good health and CMV-seronegative. The gene calls are TRBV7-9 and TRBJ1-4; D perhaps matches TRBD1 (6 bases). Here the CDR3 reads CASSQDSGGEKLFF. The CDR3 DNA reads as TGTGCCAGCAGCCAGGACAGCGGAGGTGAAAAACTGTTTTTT.